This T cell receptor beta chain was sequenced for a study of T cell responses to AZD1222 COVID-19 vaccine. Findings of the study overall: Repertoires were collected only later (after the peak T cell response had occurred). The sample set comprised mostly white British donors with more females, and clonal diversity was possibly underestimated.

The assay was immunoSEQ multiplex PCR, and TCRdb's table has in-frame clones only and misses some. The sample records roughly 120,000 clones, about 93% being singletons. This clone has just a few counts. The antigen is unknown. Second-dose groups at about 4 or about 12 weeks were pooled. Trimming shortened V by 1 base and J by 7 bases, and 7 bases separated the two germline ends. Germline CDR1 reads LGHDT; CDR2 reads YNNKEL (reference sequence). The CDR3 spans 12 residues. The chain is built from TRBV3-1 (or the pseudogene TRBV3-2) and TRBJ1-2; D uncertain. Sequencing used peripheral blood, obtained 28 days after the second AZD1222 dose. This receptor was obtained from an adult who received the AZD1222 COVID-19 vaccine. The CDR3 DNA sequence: TGTGCCAGCAGCCAAGTCCCGGCTGGCTACACCTTC. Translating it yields CASSQVPAGYTF.